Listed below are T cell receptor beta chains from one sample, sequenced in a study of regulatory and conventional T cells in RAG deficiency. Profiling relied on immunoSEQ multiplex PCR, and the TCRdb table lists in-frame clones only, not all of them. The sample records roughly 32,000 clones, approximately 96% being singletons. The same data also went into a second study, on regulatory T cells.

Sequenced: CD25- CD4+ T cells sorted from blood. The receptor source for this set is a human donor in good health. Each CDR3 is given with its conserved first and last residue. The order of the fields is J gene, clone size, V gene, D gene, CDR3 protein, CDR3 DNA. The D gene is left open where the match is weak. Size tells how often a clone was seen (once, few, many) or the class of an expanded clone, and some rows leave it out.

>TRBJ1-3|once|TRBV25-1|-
CASSERGGNSGNTIYF
TGTGCCAGCAGTGAAAGGGGTGGGAACTCTGGAAACACCATATATTTT
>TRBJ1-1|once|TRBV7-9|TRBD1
CASSHRGRTEAFF
TGTGCCAGCAGCCACAGGGGGAGGACTGAAGCTTTCTTT
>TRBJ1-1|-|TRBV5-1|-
CASSPTVAANTEAFF
TGCGCCAGCAGCCCAACGGTGGCGGCGAACACTGAAGCTTTCTTT
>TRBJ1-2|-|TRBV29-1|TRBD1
CSVEDRGDRASLF
TGCAGCGTTGAAGATCGGGGAGACAGGGCTTCTCTCTTC
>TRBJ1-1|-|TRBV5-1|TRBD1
CASSPDRGRTEAFF
TGCGCCAGCAGCCCGGACAGGGGAAGGACTGAAGCTTTCTTT
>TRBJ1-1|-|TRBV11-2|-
CASSQYRVPEF
TGTGCCAGCAGCCAATACCGGGTTCCTGAGTTT
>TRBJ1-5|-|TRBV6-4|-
CASSDSGPVRPQHF
TGTGCCAGCAGTGACTCGGGGCCGGTTCGGCCCCAGCATTTT
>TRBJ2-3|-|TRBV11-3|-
CASSSRGFEDTQYF
TGTGCCAGCAGCTCTAGGGGTTTTGAGGATACGCAGTATTTT
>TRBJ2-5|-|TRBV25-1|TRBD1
CASSAMTGGKRETQYF
TGTGCCAGCAGTGCAATGACAGGGGGGAAGCGAGAGACCCAGTACTTC
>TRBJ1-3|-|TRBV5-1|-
CASSLGRTSGNTIYF
TGCGCCAGCAGCTTGGGACGGACAAGTGGAAACACCATATATTTT
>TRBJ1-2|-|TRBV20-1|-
CSAARRDGYTF
TGCAGTGCTGCGAGACGGGATGGCTACACCTTC
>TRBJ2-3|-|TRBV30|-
CAWTLSGLFSSTDTQYF
TGTGCCTGGACACTCTCAGGACTTTTTTCTAGCACAGATACGCAGTATTTT
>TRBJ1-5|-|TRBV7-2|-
CASSSVQGNQPQHF
TGTGCCAGCAGCTCCGTTCAGGGGAATCAGCCCCAGCATTTT
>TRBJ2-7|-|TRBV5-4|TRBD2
CASSLKIAGGNEQYF
TGTGCCAGCAGCTTGAAGATAGCGGGAGGGAACGAGCAGTACTTC
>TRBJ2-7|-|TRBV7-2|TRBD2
CASTLVGTSGDYEQYF
TGTGCCAGCACCCTAGTTGGGACTAGCGGGGACTACGAGCAGTACTTC
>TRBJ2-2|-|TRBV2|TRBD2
CASSEWEGLAGTGELFF
TGTGCCAGCAGTGAATGGGAGGGACTAGCGGGGACCGGGGAGCTGTTTTTT
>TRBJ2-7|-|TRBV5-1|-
CASRWDIGGSGEQYF
TGCGCCAGCAGATGGGACATTGGGGGTTCAGGCGAGCAGTACTTC
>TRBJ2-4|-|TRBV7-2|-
CASSLTGSLAKNIQYF
TGTGCCAGCAGCTTAACAGGATCACTAGCCAAAAACATTCAGTACTTC
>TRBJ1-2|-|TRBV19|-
CASSMVVRQFYGYTF
TGTGCCAGTAGTATGGTCGTCAGGCAATTTTATGGCTACACCTTC
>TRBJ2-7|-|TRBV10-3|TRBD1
CAISEGDRGHEQYF
TGTGCCATCAGTGAGGGAGACAGGGGGCACGAGCAGTACTTC
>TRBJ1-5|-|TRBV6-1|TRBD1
CASSWTGTNQPQHF
TGTGCCAGCAGTTGGACAGGGACGAATCAGCCCCAGCATTTT
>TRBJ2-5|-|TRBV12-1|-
CASITAKRLAEETQYF
TGTGCCAGCATCACAGCGAAGAGGCTAGCGGAAGAGACCCAGTACTTC
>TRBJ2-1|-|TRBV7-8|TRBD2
CASSFVPGLDYEQFF
TGTGCCAGCAGCTTTGTTCCGGGACTAGATTATGAGCAGTTCTTC
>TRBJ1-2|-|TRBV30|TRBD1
CAWDSQGSYGYTF
TGTGCCTGGGATTCACAGGGGTCCTATGGCTACACCTTC
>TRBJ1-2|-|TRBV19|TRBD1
CASSKPGTANYGYTF
TGTGCCAGTAGTAAACCCGGGACAGCCAACTATGGCTACACCTTC
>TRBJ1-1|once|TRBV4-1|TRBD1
CASSLGTGGLNTEAFF
TGCGCCAGCAGCCTTGGGACAGGGGGCTTGAACACTGAAGCTTTCTTT
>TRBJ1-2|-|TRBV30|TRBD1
CAWSEAGTGGFYTF
TGTGCCTGGAGTGAAGCCGGGACAGGGGGGTTCTACACCTTC
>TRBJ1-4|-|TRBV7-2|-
CASSLVRTATNEKLFF
TGTGCCAGCAGCTTAGTGAGAACTGCAACTAATGAAAAACTGTTTTTT
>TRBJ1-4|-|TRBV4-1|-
CASSQRWEAGKRANEKLFF
TGCGCCAGCAGCCAAAGGTGGGAGGCAGGGAAACGTGCTAATGAAAAACTGTTTTTT